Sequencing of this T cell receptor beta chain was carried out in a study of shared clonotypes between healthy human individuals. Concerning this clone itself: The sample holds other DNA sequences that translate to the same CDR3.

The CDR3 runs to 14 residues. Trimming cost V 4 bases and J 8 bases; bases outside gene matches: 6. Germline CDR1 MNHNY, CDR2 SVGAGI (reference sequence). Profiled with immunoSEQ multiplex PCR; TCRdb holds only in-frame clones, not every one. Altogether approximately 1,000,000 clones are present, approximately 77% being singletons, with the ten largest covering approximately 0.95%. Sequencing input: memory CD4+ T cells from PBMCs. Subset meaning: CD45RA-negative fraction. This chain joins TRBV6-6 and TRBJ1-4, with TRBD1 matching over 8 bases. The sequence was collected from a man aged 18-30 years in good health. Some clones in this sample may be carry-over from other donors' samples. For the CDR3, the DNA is TGTGCCAGCAGTTTACAGGGGGGAGGGGAAAAACTGTTTTTT. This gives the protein CASSLQGGGEKLFF.